The 4 T cell receptor beta chains below come from one sample, sequenced in a study of regulatory T cells in long-lasting Graves disease. The time point was: persistent/refractory GD, antithyroid drugs over 5 years with positive TRAb. PBMCs were the source of the RNA used for TCR sequencing. Through Arm-PCR of CDR3 regions and iRepertoire HTBI primers, TCR beta libraries were built. TCRdb ran MiXCR on the multiplex PCR reads and lists one entry per CDR3 protein. The sample yields roughly 500,000 distinct CDR3 sequences, around 21% seen once. This specimen was peripheral blood mononuclear cells (PBMCs), taken when the disease was refractory, from a patient treated with antithyroid drugs. Every receptor here comes from a female donor with Graves disease.

The V gene is TRBV12-3 or TRBV12-4, the J gene TRBJ1-1; D is perhaps TRBD1 (5 bases). The CDR3 sequence is 11 residues long. Trimming took 6 bases from V and 10 from J, leaving 12 bases between them. The DNA of the CDR3 is TGTGCCAGCAGCCCCTCGGGGCGAGCTTTCTTT. This translates into CASSPSGRAFF.

This clonotype was picked up many times. The chain joins TRBV10-3 to TRBJ2-7; 11 bases line up with TRBD1. V was clipped by 10 bases and J by 4 bases; unmatched bases: 9. Germline values: CDR1 ENHRY, CDR2 SYGVKD. The CDR3 is 14 amino acids. CDR3 in DNA: TGTGCCACCGCCGGGACAGGGGGGAGATACGAGCAGTACTTC. It specifies CATAGTGGRYEQYF.

The table lists this clonotype with a few counts. J is TRBJ2-2 and V is TRBV7-9, with TRBD1 identical over 7 bases. The germline CDR1 and CDR2 sequences are SEHNR and FQNEAQ (reference sequence). The V segment lost 7 bases and the J segment 4 bases; nucleotides outside the gene matches: 9. This CDR3 is built from 15 residues. As DNA, the CDR3 is TGTGCCAGCATCTTGGACAGGACGGGCACCGGGGAGCTGTTTTTT. Amino acid sequence: CASILDRTGTGELFF.

Here the CDR3 reads CASSVQVTGELFF. DNA of the CDR3: TGTGCCAGCAGCGTACAGGTTACCGGGGAGCTGTTTTTT. The chain has TRBV9 and TRBJ2-2, with D uncertain. The CDR3 totals 13 residues. Germline CDR1 SGDLS, CDR2 YYNGEE. V was clipped by 1 base and J by 5 bases, with 6 bases between them.